This T cell receptor (beta chain) was captured by sequencing in a study of blood T cell repertoires in COVID-19. Sequencing was performed with immunoSEQ multiplex PCR; in TCRdb, only in-frame clones are kept and a portion is missing. The sample contains 300,000 or so clones, more than 70% of which appear only once. The germline V gene encodes CDR1 LNHDA and CDR2 SQIVND (reference sequence). This CDR3 contains 15 residues. V was pared by 5 bases and J by 6 bases, with 7 bases of the junction left unmatched. The sequencing sample was made of peripheral blood. The V gene is TRBV19, the J gene TRBJ1-5; TRBD1 matches at 10 bases. The receptor's source is a woman in her fifties or sixties with acute or convalescent COVID-19. The DNA of the CDR3 is TGTGCCAGTAGTGATCCAGACAGGGGGCTTCAGCCCCAGCATTTT. This sequence encodes CASSDPDRGLQPQHF.